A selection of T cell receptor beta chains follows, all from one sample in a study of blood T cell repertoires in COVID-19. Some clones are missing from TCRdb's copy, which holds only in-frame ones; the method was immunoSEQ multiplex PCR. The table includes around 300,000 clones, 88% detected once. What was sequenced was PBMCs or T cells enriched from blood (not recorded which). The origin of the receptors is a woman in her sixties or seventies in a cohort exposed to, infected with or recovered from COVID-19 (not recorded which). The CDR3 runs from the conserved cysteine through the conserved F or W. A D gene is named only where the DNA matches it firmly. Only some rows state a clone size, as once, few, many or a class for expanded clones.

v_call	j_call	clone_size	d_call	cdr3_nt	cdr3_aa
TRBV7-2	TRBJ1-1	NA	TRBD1	TGTGCCAGCAGGAAATCCGGGACAGCCCGGACTGAAGCTTTCTTT	CASRKSGTARTEAFF
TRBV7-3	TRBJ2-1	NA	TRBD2	TGTGCCAGCAGCAACGGACTAGACGATGAGCAGTTCTTC	CASSNGLDDEQFF
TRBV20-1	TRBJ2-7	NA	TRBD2	TGCAGTGCTAGTCCTGCTAGCGGGAAGAACGGGCTTTCCGAGCAGTACTTC	CSASPASGKNGLSEQYF
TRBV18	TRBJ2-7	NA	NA	TGTGCCAGCTCGCGGACAACCTCTACCTACGAGCAGTACTTC	CASSRTTSTYEQYF
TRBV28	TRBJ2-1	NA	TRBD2	TGTGCCAGCAGTTTGGCGGGAGGTGGCAGGAATGAGCAGTTCTTC	CASSLAGGGRNEQFF
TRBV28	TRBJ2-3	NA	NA	TGTGCCAGCAGTTTATTATCCGTCAATTTAAGGGGCGGAACTAGCACAGATACGCAGTATTTT	CASSLLSVNLRGGTSTDTQYF
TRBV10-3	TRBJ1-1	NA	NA	TGTGCCATCAGTGCCGGACAGAACACTGAAGCTTTCTTT	CAISAGQNTEAFF
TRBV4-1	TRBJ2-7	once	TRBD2	TGCGCCAGCAGCCCCTCCGGGACTAGCGGGACGGTCTCCTACGAGCAGTACTTC	CASSPSGTSGTVSYEQYF
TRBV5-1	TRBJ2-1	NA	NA	TGCGCCAGCAGCTTGGGTCCCCGACAGGAAAATGAGCAGTTCTTC	CASSLGPRQENEQFF
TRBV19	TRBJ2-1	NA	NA	TGTGCCAGTAGTATAAGTTTTGCAGGCCCGATAAGCTACAATGAGCAGTTCTTC	CASSISFAGPISYNEQFF
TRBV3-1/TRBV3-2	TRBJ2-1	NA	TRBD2	TGTGCCAGCAGCTACGCCGGGACTAGCGTTGGTGAGCAGTTCTTC	CASSYAGTSVGEQFF
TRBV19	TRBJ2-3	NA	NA	TGTGCCAGTAGTATCATTCCCACAGATACGCAGTATTTT	CASSIIPTDTQYF
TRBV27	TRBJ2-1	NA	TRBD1	TGTGCCAGCAGTCCCCTTGGACAGGGCGAAAATGAGCAGTTCTTC	CASSPLGQGENEQFF
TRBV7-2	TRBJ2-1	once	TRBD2	TGTGCCAGCAGCTCTAAAGCGGCTAGCGGTAGGTTAAAGCAGTTCTTC	CASSSKAASGRLKQFF
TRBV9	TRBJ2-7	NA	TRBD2	TGTGCCAGCAGCGTCGGGACTATCTACGAGCAGTACTTC	CASSVGTIYEQYF